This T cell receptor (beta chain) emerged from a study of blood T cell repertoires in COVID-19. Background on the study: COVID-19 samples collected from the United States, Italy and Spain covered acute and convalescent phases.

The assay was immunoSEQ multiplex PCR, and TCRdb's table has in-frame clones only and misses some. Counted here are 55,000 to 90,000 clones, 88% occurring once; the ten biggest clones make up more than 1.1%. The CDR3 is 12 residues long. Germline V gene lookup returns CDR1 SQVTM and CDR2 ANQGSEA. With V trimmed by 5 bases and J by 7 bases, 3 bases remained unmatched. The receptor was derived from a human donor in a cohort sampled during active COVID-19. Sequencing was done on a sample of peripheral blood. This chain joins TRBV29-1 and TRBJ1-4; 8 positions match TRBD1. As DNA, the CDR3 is TGCAGCGTTCAGGGGGCCGGTGAAAAACTGTTTTTT. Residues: CSVQGAGEKLFF.